The next 14 T cell receptor beta chains were all read from a single sample in a study of OX40 agonist ivuxolimab in advanced cancers. Only in-frame clones appear in the TCRdb table, and some are missing; sequencing was by immunoSEQ multiplex PCR. The profile shows roughly 97,000 clones, 85% to 90% of them singletons. Specimen: CD4+ or CD8+ T cells sorted from blood, collected in a trial of the OX40 agonist ivuxolimab. The source is an adult with an advanced solid tumor such as melanoma, head and neck, liver or kidney cancer.

In DNA, the CDR3 is TGTGCCAGCAGTCCGACTAGCGGGGGATGGAATGAGCAGTTCTTC. Protein: CASSPTSGGWNEQFF. The gene calls are TRBV28 and TRBJ2-1, with 12 bases identical to TRBD2. Trimming removed 5 bases from V and 7 bases from J; junction bases left unmatched: 6. This CDR3 is built from 15 residues. CDR1 is MDHEN, CDR2 SYDVKM, per germline.

In its sample, this clone was seen once. The chain employs TRBV30 and TRBJ1-1; D unresolved. Germline V gene data show CDR1 as GTSNPN and CDR2 as SVGIG (reference sequence). The CDR3 consists of 13 residues. V was pared by 0 bases and J by 4 bases, with 9 bases between. In DNA, the CDR3 is TGTGCCTGGAGTGTCTGGGTGGGCACTGAAGCTTTCTTT. Protein product: CAWSVWVGTEAFF.

The V and J genes are TRBV28 and TRBJ1-6; D possibly corresponds to TRBD1 (5 bases). V shed 6 bases and J shed 10 bases, with 10 bases lying between them. The CDR3 loop spans 12 amino acids. In germline, CDR1 is MDHEN, CDR2 SYDVKM. In DNA form, the CDR3 reads TGTGCCAGCAGGCAGGGTGAATCACCCCTCCACTTT. It specifies CASRQGESPLHF.

V is TRBV13 and J is TRBJ1-2; 8 bases map to TRBD1. V gave up 5 bases and J gave up 6 bases; unmatched junction bases: 8. Germline V gene lookup returns CDR1 PRHDT and CDR2 FYEKMQ (reference sequence). This CDR3 comprises 14 residues. The DNA for the CDR3 is TGTGCCAGCAGCACCCGACAGGGGCAGGATGGCTACACCTTC. The encoded protein is CASSTRQGQDGYTF. Variable domain in full (rest from reference TRBV13 and TRBJ1-2): AAGVIQSPRHLIKEKRETATLKCYPIPRHDTVYWYQQGPGQDPQFLISFYEKMQSDKGSIPDRFSAQQFSDYHSELNMSSLELGDSALYFCASSTRQGQDGYTFGSGTRLTVV.

This clone occurred once. This chain links TRBV7-8 with TRBJ2-7, with TRBD1 identical over 7 bases. The CDR3 totals 13 residues. V lost 5 bases to trimming and J lost 6 bases; unmatched junction nucleotides: 7. CDR1 and CDR2 (germline): SGHVS, FQNEAQ. Here the CDR3 DNA reads TGTGCCAGCAGCCAAAGAACAGGGGTCGAGCAGTACTTC. Translated, it gives CASSQRTGVEQYF. Combining the CDR3 with reference TRBV7-8 and TRBJ2-7 gives the whole variable domain GAGVSQSPRYKVAKRGQDVALRCDPISGHVSLFWYQQALGQGPEFLTYFQNEAQLDKSGLPSDRFFAERPEGSVSTLKIQRTQQEDSAVYLCASSQRTGVEQYFGPGTRLTVT.

The chain combines TRBV6-5 with TRBJ1-2, with D unresolved. The CDR3 is 13 amino acids. V was cut by 6 bases and J by 2 bases, with 10 bases left in between. Germline CDR1 reads MNHEY; CDR2 reads SVGAGI. CDR3 in amino acids: CASSLTLNYGYTF. The CDR3 nucleotides are TGTGCCAGCAGCCTGACTTTAAACTATGGCTACACCTTC.

This sequence joins TRBV7-9 and TRBJ1-4, with no clear D. The germline gives CDR1 SEHNR, CDR2 FQNEAQ (reference sequence). CDR3 size: 14 residues. Trimming removed 0 bases from V and 7 bases from J, with 9 bases in between. Here the CDR3 DNA reads TGTGCCAGCAGCTTAGCCCTTTCGGGTGAAAAACTGTTTTTT. Translated, it gives CASSLALSGEKLFF.

The rearrangement links TRBV28 to TRBJ1-1; the D is unclear. The germline V and J ends were trimmed by 7 bases and 5 bases, with 14 bases remaining between them. Germline V CDR1 and CDR2: MDHEN, SYDVKM. The CDR3 contains 13 residues. The CDR3 here is CASTDSAVTEAFF. CDR3 coding DNA: TGTGCCAGCACCGACTCGGCGGTGACTGAAGCTTTCTTT. The whole variable domain, filled in from reference TRBV28 and TRBJ1-1, reads DVKVTQSSRYLVKRTGEKVFLECVQDMDHENMFWYRQDPGLGLRLIYFSYDVKMKEKGDIPEGYSVSREKKERFSLILESASTNQTSMYLCASTDSAVTEAFFGQGTRLTVV.

The J gene is TRBJ2-3, the V gene TRBV19; D remains unclear. This CDR3 has 10 amino acids. Germline V gene sequence: CDR1 LNHDA, CDR2 SQIVND (reference sequence). V lost 5 bases to trimming and J lost 6 bases, with 3 bases between them. For the CDR3, the DNA is TGTGCCAGTAGTCGGGATACGCAGTATTTT. Its translation is CASSRDTQYF. The entire variable domain, with the rest obtained from reference TRBV19 and TRBJ2-3, is as follows: DGGITQSPKYLFRKEGQNVTLSCEQNLNHDAMYWYRQDPGQGLRLIYYSQIVNDFQKGDIAEGYSVSREKKESFPLTVTSAQKNPTAFYLCASSRDTQYFGPGTRLTVL.

The V and J genes are TRBV27 and TRBJ1-1; D is uncertain. Germline V CDR1 and CDR2: MNHEY, SMNVEV (reference sequence). CDR3 length: 14 amino acids. V was shortened by 0 bases and J by 1 base, with 6 bases between the two germline ends. CDR3 bases: TGTGCCAGCAGTTTATCGGGCCGGAACACTGAAGCTTTCTTT. Encoded protein: CASSLSGRNTEAFF.

The V and J genes are TRBV7-2 and TRBJ2-3; 10 nucleotides agree with TRBD1. The CDR3 is 17 residues long. Germline CDR1 SGHTA, CDR2 FQGNSA. The junction had 8 bases not matched to a gene; V was cut back by 5 bases and J by 0 bases. Here the CDR3 DNA reads TGTGCCAGCAGCAGGGCGGGGGACAGGGGTAGCACAGATACGCAGTATTTT. This translates into CASSRAGDRGSTDTQYF.

V is TRBV19 and J is TRBJ2-2; 13 nucleotides agree with TRBD2. The CDR3 is 15 residues long. Germline CDR1 reads LNHDA; CDR2 reads SQIVND (reference sequence). Unmatched junction bases numbered 5, after V lost 8 bases and J lost 5 bases. As DNA, the CDR3 is TGTGCCAGTTCGGGACTAGCGGGACTAACCGGGGAGCTGTTTTTT. Encoded protein: CASSGLAGLTGELFF.

The chain is built from TRBV6-6 and TRBJ2-5; D remains ambiguous. Germline V gene data show CDR1 as MNHNY and CDR2 as SVGAGI (reference sequence). The V gene lost 2 bases and the J gene lost 11 bases, with 9 bases spanning the gap. This CDR3 has 11 amino acids. CDR3 loop: CASSYLSMQYF. In DNA, the CDR3 is TGTGCCAGCAGTTACCTAAGCATGCAGTACTTC.

This chain uses TRBV7-2 with TRBJ1-6, with D hard to call. The V end was cut by 5 bases, the J end by 11 bases, with 19 bases between. The germline gives CDR1 SGHTA, CDR2 FQGNSA. The CDR3 length is 15 residues. CDR3 coding DNA: TGTGCCAGCAGCAAAATCCCGGGCCTTGGGACACCCCTCCACTTT. Its protein product is CASSKIPGLGTPLHF.